This T cell receptor beta chain is drawn from a study of blood T cell repertoires in COVID-19. V was pared by 3 bases and J by 3 bases, with 21 bases between. Per germline, CDR1 MNHEY and CDR2 SVGEGT. CDR3 length: 17 residues. Some clones are missing from TCRdb's copy, which holds only in-frame ones; the method was immunoSEQ multiplex PCR. The data hold some 96,000 clones, with under 90% observed a single time. This clonotype was obtained from a human donor in a cohort sampled during active COVID-19. The sequenced sample was peripheral blood. This chain links TRBV6-2 or TRBV6-3 with TRBJ2-7; D may be TRBD1 (6 bases). CDR3 nucleotide sequence: TGTGCCAGCAGTTATTCTTACTGGGGGCCTCCCAACTACGAGCAGTACTTC. This encodes CASSYSYWGPPNYEQYF.